The clone carrying this T cell receptor beta chain was counted between two and nine times. This entry comes from a study of blood T cell repertoires in COVID-19. TCRdb's table, derived via immunoSEQ multiplex PCR, lists solely in-frame clones and lacks some. Of roughly 230,000 clones listed, approximately 84% are singletons. V lost 4 bases to trimming and J lost 5 bases; unmatched junction nucleotides: 5. CDR3 length: 14 amino acids. The germline V gene encodes CDR1 MNHEY and CDR2 SVGAGI. The chain carries TRBV6-5 and TRBJ1-2, with 9 bases aligning to TRBD1. The sequenced material came from PBMCs or T cells enriched from blood (not recorded which). This clonotype was sampled from a man in his fifties who had recovered from COVID-19. Written as DNA, the CDR3 is TGTGCCAGCAGTTCAGGACAGGGGAAGTATGGCTACACCTTC. Translating it yields CASSSGQGKYGYTF.